The rows below give T cell receptor beta chains drawn from one sample of a study of T cell responses to AZD1222 COVID-19 vaccine. Assay: immunoSEQ multiplex PCR; the TCRdb copy retains only in-frame clones and omits some. The sample has about 110,000 clones, roughly 90% seen once. The specimen comprised peripheral blood, sampled on day 0 of AZD1222 vaccination. These receptors were collected from an adult in good health. Both conserved end residues are part of each CDR3.

V gene: TRBV9
J gene: TRBJ1-2
CDR3 protein: CASSVTGEVGGYTF

V gene: TRBV28
J gene: TRBJ2-7
CDR3 protein: CASSFGGGTGEQYF

V gene: TRBV7-2
J gene: TRBJ1-1
CDR3 protein: CASSSTGGNTEAFF

V gene: TRBV10-2
J gene: TRBJ1-6
CDR3 protein: CASNELTDRGPNSPLHF

V gene: TRBV6-1
J gene: TRBJ2-7
CDR3 protein: CASSAVPSGGHNYEQYF

V gene: TRBV2
J gene: TRBJ1-5
CDR3 protein: CASSERDRTQHF

V gene: TRBV5-1
J gene: TRBJ2-2
CDR3 protein: CASSLVLGTGLYSGELFF

V gene: TRBV23-1
J gene: TRBJ2-5
CDR3 protein: CASTASGKETQYF

V gene: TRBV6-5
J gene: TRBJ2-2
CDR3 protein: CASKGWDTGELFF

V gene: TRBV11-2
J gene: TRBJ2-4
CDR3 protein: CASSYSGRAVNIQYF

V gene: TRBV5-1
J gene: TRBJ2-7
CDR3 protein: CASSWSSGGYEQYF

V gene: TRBV19
J gene: TRBJ2-3
CDR3 protein: CASSTAGLGATDTQYF

V gene: TRBV3-1/TRBV3-2
J gene: TRBJ1-3
CDR3 protein: CASSQMTGISGNTIYF

V gene: TRBV6-5
J gene: TRBJ1-1
CDR3 protein: CASSRGQGGIEAFF

V gene: TRBV28
J gene: TRBJ2-3
CDR3 protein: CASGTSGLQYF

V gene: TRBV29-1
J gene: TRBJ2-5
CDR3 protein: CSVEDEGGGVETQYF

V gene: TRBV5-1
J gene: TRBJ2-1
CDR3 protein: CASSTGAGSLHEQFF

V gene: TRBV27
J gene: TRBJ2-7
CDR3 protein: CASKAEQQSYEQYF

V gene: TRBV28
J gene: TRBJ2-1
CDR3 protein: CASSSTSGRAYEQFF

V gene: TRBV24-1
J gene: TRBJ2-3
CDR3 protein: CATSDSRGSTDTQYF

V gene: TRBV23-1
J gene: TRBJ1-2
CDR3 protein: CASSQGPMRGYTF

V gene: TRBV6-6
J gene: TRBJ1-1
CDR3 protein: CASSYSRGRMNTEAFF

V gene: TRBV3-1/TRBV3-2
J gene: TRBJ1-2
CDR3 protein: CASSPAQGNYGYTF

V gene: TRBV21-1
J gene: TRBJ1-3
CDR3 protein: CASTHDSAIPLGNTIYF

V gene: TRBV24-1
J gene: TRBJ1-5
CDR3 protein: CATSDPKKGISNQPQHF

V gene: TRBV15
J gene: TRBJ1-4
CDR3 protein: CATSPKGLDRATEKLFF

V gene: TRBV27
J gene: TRBJ1-5
CDR3 protein: CASSAQGPSGNQPQHF

V gene: TRBV23-1
J gene: TRBJ1-4
CDR3 protein: CASIMRREKLFF

V gene: TRBV11-1
J gene: TRBJ2-3
CDR3 protein: CASSSGLLDTQYF

V gene: TRBV6-6
J gene: TRBJ1-5
CDR3 protein: CASSGGDYSNQPQHF

V gene: TRBV5-6
J gene: TRBJ1-6
CDR3 protein: CASSGTGGDSPLHF

V gene: TRBV27
J gene: TRBJ2-5
CDR3 protein: CASSFFVLGKETQYF

V gene: TRBV10-3
J gene: TRBJ2-5
CDR3 protein: CATGSGEQETQYF

V gene: TRBV2
J gene: TRBJ2-2
CDR3 protein: CASRETSGGTGELFF

V gene: TRBV3-1/TRBV3-2
J gene: TRBJ2-5
CDR3 protein: CASSQVKTQYF

V gene: TRBV18
J gene: TRBJ2-1
CDR3 protein: CASSPLEGVGQQFF

V gene: TRBV5-1
J gene: TRBJ2-2
CDR3 protein: CASTLAGVGSSGELFF

V gene: TRBV5-8
J gene: TRBJ2-5
CDR3 protein: CASSYRTGGVETQYF

V gene: TRBV6-5
J gene: TRBJ1-3
CDR3 protein: CASMEQGAGNTIYF

V gene: TRBV5-4
J gene: TRBJ2-2
CDR3 protein: CASSLDRGKNTGELFF

V gene: TRBV27
J gene: TRBJ1-6
CDR3 protein: CASSLGQTYNSPLHF

V gene: TRBV4-3
J gene: TRBJ2-5
CDR3 protein: CASSLGQGGETQYF

V gene: TRBV3-1/TRBV3-2
J gene: TRBJ1-6
CDR3 protein: CASSQELGPNSPLHF

V gene: TRBV11-2
J gene: TRBJ1-6
CDR3 protein: CASNSRGPEGSPLHF

V gene: TRBV5-1
J gene: TRBJ2-5
CDR3 protein: CASSSGGQGPMETQYF

V gene: TRBV11-2
J gene: TRBJ2-6
CDR3 protein: CASSEGIVDLSSGANVLTF

V gene: TRBV6-6
J gene: TRBJ2-2
CDR3 protein: CASSSQGGPGELFF

V gene: TRBV20-1
J gene: TRBJ1-2
CDR3 protein: CSAGRQDGYTF

V gene: TRBV7-3
J gene: TRBJ1-1
CDR3 protein: CASSQDRETEAFF

V gene: TRBV18
J gene: TRBJ2-5
CDR3 protein: CASSPLLAGVNQETQYF

V gene: TRBV2
J gene: TRBJ1-3
CDR3 protein: CASTVRTGIRGSGNTIYF

V gene: TRBV18
J gene: TRBJ2-7
CDR3 protein: CASSLSRDGYYEQYF

V gene: TRBV15
J gene: TRBJ2-3
CDR3 protein: CATSREILFGGTSTDTQYF

V gene: TRBV6-4
J gene: TRBJ1-1
CDR3 protein: CASSPGTANTEAFF

V gene: TRBV10-3
J gene: TRBJ2-3
CDR3 protein: CATAGLASADTQYF

V gene: TRBV5-6
J gene: TRBJ2-7
CDR3 protein: CASSGIGGSSYEQYF